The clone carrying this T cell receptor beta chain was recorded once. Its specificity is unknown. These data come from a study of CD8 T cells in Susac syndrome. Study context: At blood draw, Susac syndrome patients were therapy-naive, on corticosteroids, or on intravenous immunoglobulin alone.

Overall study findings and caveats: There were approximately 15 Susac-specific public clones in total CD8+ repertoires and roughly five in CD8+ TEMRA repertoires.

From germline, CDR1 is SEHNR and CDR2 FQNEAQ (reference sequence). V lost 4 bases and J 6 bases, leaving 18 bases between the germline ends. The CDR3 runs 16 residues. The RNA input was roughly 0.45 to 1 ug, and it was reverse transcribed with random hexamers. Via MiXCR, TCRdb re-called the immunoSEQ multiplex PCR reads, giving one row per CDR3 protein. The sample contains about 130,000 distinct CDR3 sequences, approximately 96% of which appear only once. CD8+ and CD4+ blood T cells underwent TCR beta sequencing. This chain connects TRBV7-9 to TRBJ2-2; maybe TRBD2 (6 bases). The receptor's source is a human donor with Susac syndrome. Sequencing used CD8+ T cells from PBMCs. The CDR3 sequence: CASSSFTSGEPGELFF. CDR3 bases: TGTGCCAGCAGCTCGTTTACGTCGGGAGAACCCGGGGAGCTGTTTTTT.